This T cell receptor beta chain derives from a study of OX40 agonist ivuxolimab in advanced cancers. At the level of the whole study: Ivuxolimab was a fully human IgG2 agonistic monoclonal antibody targeting the costimulatory receptor OX40 (CD134). Intravenous ivuxolimab was administered to patients every 2 weeks at six dose levels: 0.01, 0.1, 0.3, 1.5, 3 and 10 mg/kg. Of the roughly 54 patients in dose escalation, about 20 had hepatocellular carcinoma, roughly 15 had melanoma, 9 had renal cell carcinoma and 9 had head and neck cancer. The dose-escalation cohort was 80% to 90% male with a mean age of around 64 years, ranging from about 20 to 85. Patients were allowed to have had prior anti-PD-1, anti-PD-L1 or anti-CTLA-4 therapy, and around 43% of the dose-escalation patients had been treated with checkpoint inhibitors. Three dose-escalation patients achieved partial responses, one with hepatocellular carcinoma and two with cutaneous melanoma. Peripheral TCRbeta sequencing aimed to test whether ivuxolimab altered TCR sequence diversity and caused clonal T-cell expansion. The paper reports the monotherapy dose-escalation portion (N of about 50 patients) of the phase I ivuxolimab trial.

On this clone itself: Its target antigen remains unknown. No base qualities exist here, and no much larger clone lies one base off it.

For sequencing of the TCRbeta CDR3 region, genomic DNA was extracted from the sorted cells. The immunoSEQ Assay was used to sequence the TCRbeta CDR3 regions. Sourced from immuneACCESS, this table was stored by TCRdb with only in-frame sequences that have V and J called. A share of the clones is absent; for the studies checked, an unresolved V gene accounts for under half, and the remainder has no known explanation. The sample profile shows approximately 77,000 clones; roughly 90% of them were found once. Roughly 0.56% of the sample is in the top ten clones. Patients with autoimmune disease history or receiving systemic immunosuppression were excluded from the trial. In every dose cohort, peripheral blood was drawn for TCR sequencing at baseline, cycle 4 day 1, and cycle 7 day 1. The samples were drawn from a first-in-human, open-label, multicenter phase I dose-escalation trial of ivuxolimab. Adults with locally advanced or metastatic melanoma, renal cell, hepatocellular, or head and neck squamous cell carcinoma were enrolled in the trial. Before TCR sequencing, CD4+ and CD8+ T cells were separately sorted from peripheral blood.

Summary of the overall study and its limitations: Low levels of normalized T-cell clonal expansion were also seen in some patients who did not respond. The antigen specificity of the peripheral T cells that underwent clonal expansion was not determined. On average, CD8+ T cells showed more expanded clones than CD4+ T cells after ivuxolimab. In the 0.1-3.0 mg/kg groups, partial responders had among the lowest normalized peripheral clonal expansion, particularly in CD8+ T cells. At doses of 0.1 to 3.0 mg/kg, clonal expansion of both CD4+ and CD8+ T cells in blood was seen between baseline and week 6.

V and J are trimmed by 5 bases and 1 base, and the gene matches miss 4 bases of the junction. CDR1 and CDR2 (MNHEY, SMNVEV) derive from the germline V gene (reference sequence). Including cysteine and phenylalanine, the CDR3 has 16 amino acids. The kept DNA is CDR3 alone, 48 bases in frame from the first base. This TCR derives from an adult with an advanced solid tumor such as melanoma, head and neck, liver or kidney cancer. The V gene is TRBV27 and the J gene is TRBJ2-2; TRBD2 lines up with 10 middle nucleotides. Sequenced material: CD4+ or CD8+ T cells sorted from blood, taken in a trial of the OX40 agonist ivuxolimab. CDR3 sequence: CASSLRTSGNTGELFF. The DNA reads TGTGCCAGCAGTCTCAGGACTAGCGGGAACACCGGGGAGCTGTTTTTT.